These T cell receptor beta chains were read from a single sample in a study of blood T cell repertoires in COVID-19. Produced via immunoSEQ multiplex PCR; TCRdb's table is partial and in-frame only. The sample holds 40,000 to 50,000 clones, roughly nine tenths seen once. Sample: peripheral blood. These receptors all come from a human donor in a cohort sampled during active COVID-19. Each CDR3 is given with its conserved first and last residue. Each record gives: J gene, clone size, D gene, V gene, CDR3 DNA, CDR3 protein. A D gene is named only where the DNA matches it firmly. A clone size is listed for some rows: how often the clone was seen (once, few, many), or a class if it is expanded.

>TRBJ1-2|.|TRBD1|TRBV6-5
TGTGCCAGCAGTAAAACGACAGGGGAGGTGGAAGGCTACACCTTC
CASSKTTGEVEGYTF
>TRBJ1-2|.|TRBD1|TRBV5-6
TGTGCCAGCAGCTTGGTCCGGCAGGGGGACTATGGCTACACCTTC
CASSLVRQGDYGYTF
>TRBJ1-3|.|TRBD1|TRBV10-2
TGCGCCAGCAGCGGGACAGACTCTGGAAACACCATATATTTT
CASSGTDSGNTIYF
>TRBJ1-1|.|.|TRBV27
TGTGCCAGCAGTTTAATAATGAACACTGAAGCTTTCTTT
CASSLIMNTEAFF
>TRBJ1-1|.|.|TRBV7-9
TGTGCCAGCAGCTTAGGCGGCTCCGAAGCTTTCTTT
CASSLGGSEAFF
>TRBJ2-1|.|.|TRBV5-1
TGCGCCAGCAGCGCAGCGGACTACAATGAGCAGTTCTTC
CASSAADYNEQFF
>TRBJ2-7|.|.|TRBV7-2
TGTGCCAGCAGCTTAGCGTGGGGAGACTACGAGCAGTACTTC
CASSLAWGDYEQYF
>TRBJ2-7|.|.|TRBV2
TGTGCCAGCACCTCGGGAGCCGGCTCCTACGAGCAGTACTTC
CASTSGAGSYEQYF
>TRBJ1-1|.|.|TRBV18
TGTGCCAGCTCCTCGCGCGAGGGCGGCTTCGGGTCGAACACTGAAGCTTTCTTT
CASSSREGGFGSNTEAFF
>TRBJ1-1|.|TRBD1|TRBV7-2
TGTGCCAGCAGCCCAGCCTTCGGGACAGGGAACACTGAAGCTTTCTTT
CASSPAFGTGNTEAFF
>TRBJ1-2|.|.|TRBV6-2/TRBV6-3
TGTGCCAGCAGCCTAGGAGCTAACTATGGCTACACCTTC
CASSLGANYGYTF
>TRBJ1-1|.|.|TRBV29-1
TGCAGCTTTGAGAGTGGAGTTAACACTGAAGCTTTCTTT
CSFESGVNTEAFF
>TRBJ1-1|.|.|TRBV23-1
TGCGCCAGCAGTCAAATAGGGGGAGACCCAGGTATCACTGAAGCTTTCTTT
CASSQIGGDPGITEAFF
>TRBJ2-1|once|.|TRBV7-9
TGTGCCAGCAGCTTAGCCCTCATCAGGTACAATGAGCAGTTCTTC
CASSLALIRYNEQFF
>TRBJ1-1|.|.|TRBV10-2
TGCGCCACCCAGAGGGTATTGAACACTGAAGCTTTCTTT
CATQRVLNTEAFF
>TRBJ2-7|.|.|TRBV19
TGTGCCAGTAGTAAGGTCAGTATCACCCTACGAGCGGACGAGCAGTACTTC
CASSKVSITLRADEQYF
>TRBJ2-7|.|TRBD2|TRBV9
TGTGCCAGCAGCGTTAGCGGGGGGGCCCTATTCTACGAGCAGTACTTC
CASSVSGGALFYEQYF
>TRBJ1-3|.|.|TRBV7-2
TGTGCCAGCAGCCCCAACCTCCAGTCCTCTGGAAACACCATATATTTT
CASSPNLQSSGNTIYF
>TRBJ1-4|.|.|TRBV27
TGTGCCAGCAGTTTCTGGGGAGCAACTAATGAAAAACTGTTTTTT
CASSFWGATNEKLFF
>TRBJ2-1|.|TRBD2|TRBV4-2
TGTGCCAGCAGCCAAGTCCTAGCGGGGGGGCTTAATGAGCAGTTCTTC
CASSQVLAGGLNEQFF
>TRBJ2-6|.|TRBD1|TRBV5-1
TGCGCCAGCAGCTTCGGGACAGGGGGCTCTGGGGCCAACGTCCTGACTTTC
CASSFGTGGSGANVLTF
>TRBJ2-1|.|TRBD1|TRBV4-3
TGCGCCAGCAGCCAGGCTGACAGGGATGGTGAGCAGTTCTTC
CASSQADRDGEQFF
>TRBJ2-7|.|.|TRBV4-1
TGCGCCAGCAGCCAAGATCAGGGGACTAATACCGAGCAGTACTTC
CASSQDQGTNTEQYF
>TRBJ1-2|.|TRBD1|TRBV29-1
TGCAGCGTTGCAACAGGGGCTAACTATGGCTACACCTTC
CSVATGANYGYTF
>TRBJ1-1|once|TRBD1|TRBV4-2
TGTGCCAGCAGCCAGGAAAGACAGGGTGTCGGCACTGAAGCTTTCTTT
CASSQERQGVGTEAFF
>TRBJ2-7|.|TRBD2|TRBV6-2/TRBV6-3
TGTGCCAGCAGCCATGGGGGTAGCGGGGTCACCTACGAGCAGTACTTC
CASSHGGSGVTYEQYF
>TRBJ1-1|.|.|TRBV4-1
TGCGCCAGCAGCAGGCGGGAGAACACTGAAGCTTTCTTT
CASSRRENTEAFF
>TRBJ1-6|.|TRBD1|TRBV27
TGTGCCAGCAGGACCAGACAGGGTGGATCACCCCTCCACTTT
CASRTRQGGSPLHF
>TRBJ1-1|.|.|TRBV3-1/TRBV3-2
TGTGCCAGCAGCCCGACAGCGAACACTGAAGCTTTCTTT
CASSPTANTEAFF
>TRBJ2-2|once|TRBD1|TRBV14
TGTGCCAGCAGCTTCCGGGACAGGTTTATCACCGGGGAGCTGTTTTTT
CASSFRDRFITGELFF
>TRBJ1-6|.|TRBD1|TRBV6-6
TGTGCCAGCAGCAGCACAGGGGGCAATAATTCACCCCTCCACTTT
CASSSTGGNNSPLHF
>TRBJ1-1|few|.|TRBV19
TGTGCCAGTACCCTCGGCGGGGGAGGCGACACTGAAGCTTTCTTT
CASTLGGGGDTEAFF
>TRBJ1-2|.|TRBD1|TRBV6-5
TGTGCCAGCAACCTAAAGGGGACAGGGGGTGGAGGCTACACCTTC
CASNLKGTGGGGYTF
>TRBJ1-2|.|TRBD1|TRBV6-6
TGTGCCTCGACAGGGGTAATTGGGTATGGCTACACCTTC
CASTGVIGYGYTF
>TRBJ1-3|.|.|TRBV5-8
TGTGCCAGCAGCTTGTCCCGCGGGAGCTCTGGAAACACCATATATTTT
CASSLSRGSSGNTIYF
>TRBJ1-5|.|.|TRBV7-9
TGTGCCAGCAGCCAGACAGTAAATCAGCCCCAGCATTTT
CASSQTVNQPQHF
>TRBJ2-7|.|.|TRBV7-9
TGTGCCAGCAGCTTAGTGGGCAACCACTACGAGCAGTACTTC
CASSLVGNHYEQYF
>TRBJ2-7|.|TRBD2|TRBV7-4
TGTGCCAGCAGCTTAAGACTAGCGGGGGATTCTCGAATCTACGAGCAGTACTTC
CASSLRLAGDSRIYEQYF
>TRBJ1-1|.|TRBD1|TRBV9
TGTGCCAGCAGCGGATCTGACAGGGGGCTTTATACGAACACTGAAGCTTTCTTT
CASSGSDRGLYTNTEAFF
>TRBJ1-2|.|TRBD1|TRBV29-1
TGCAGCGTTGTCCCCGACAGGGGCTATGGCTACACCTTC
CSVVPDRGYGYTF
>TRBJ2-7|.|.|TRBV27
TGTGCCAGCAGTTCGACAAGTTACTCCTACGAGCAGTACTTC
CASSSTSYSYEQYF
>TRBJ1-2|.|TRBD1|TRBV27
TGTGCCAGCAGTCCCAGGACAGGGGTGGGAACTAACTATGGCTACACCTTC
CASSPRTGVGTNYGYTF
>TRBJ1-2|.|.|TRBV4-3
TGCGCCAGCAGCCAAGCAGGGTATTATGGCTACACCTTC
CASSQAGYYGYTF
>TRBJ2-7|.|.|TRBV9
TGTGCCAGCAGCGTTCGAGGGATCGACGAGCAGTACTTC
CASSVRGIDEQYF
>TRBJ2-2|.|TRBD2|TRBV5-4
TGTGCCAGCAGTTACGGCGGGGGAGGGGACACCGGGGAGCTGTTTTTT
CASSYGGGGDTGELFF
>TRBJ2-7|.|TRBD1|TRBV6-5
TGTGCCAGCAGTTACGCGGGACAGGGATACGAGCAGTACTTC
CASSYAGQGYEQYF
>TRBJ1-1|.|.|TRBV27
TGTGCCAGCAGTTTAGGGGGCCTCGGGCCGCCGGAAGCTTTCTTT
CASSLGGLGPPEAFF
>TRBJ1-4|.|.|TRBV14
TGTGCCAGCAGCCAAGATCAGTGGCAGTTTTATGAAAAACTGTTTTTT
CASSQDQWQFYEKLFF